Sequencing of this T cell receptor (beta chain) was carried out in a study of CD4+ T cells in melanoma. Assay used: immunoSEQ multiplex PCR; TCRdb lists only in-frame clones, some missing. The table shows around 15,000 clones, with around 69% occurring only once. Trimming cost V 0 bases and J 9 bases; bases outside gene matches: 9. This CDR3 contains 16 residues. Germline V gene lookup returns CDR1 SGHRS and CDR2 YFSETQ. Specimen: cells from a culture (not recorded whether cultured in vitro). This TCR came from a human donor with melanoma. V and J are TRBV5-1 and TRBJ2-1, with 10 positions matching TRBD2. CDR3 DNA: TGCGCCAGCAGCTTGGACCCCCAGCGGGGGGGCTTTGAGCAGTTCTTC. This gives the protein CASSLDPQRGGFEQFF. Supplemented by reference TRBV5-1 and TRBJ2-1, the full variable domain reads KAGVTQTPRYLIKTRGQQVTLSCSPISGHRSVSWYQQTPGQGLQFLFEYFSETQRNKGNFPGRFSGRQFSNSRSEMNVSTLELGDSALYLCASSLDPQRGGFEQFFGPGTRLTVL.